This TCR beta chain came from a study of CD8+ T cells in alopecia areata. As for treatment: oral pan-JAK inhibitor, 5-10 mg twice daily. Study-wide findings and caveats: Compared with normal scalp, lesional scalp had higher clonality and more expanded CD8+ clones.

This clone turned up a few times. Its target is unknown. Germline CDR1 SQVTM, CDR2 ANQGSEA. The V segment lost 1 base and the J segment 3 bases; nucleotides outside the gene matches: 7. The CDR3 totals 15 residues. As the sequencing template, cDNA was produced by extracting RNA and reverse transcribing it. Sequencing used immunoSEQ multiplex PCR; TCRdb keeps in-frame clones, though not all of them. Found here are some 200,000 clones, 60% to 70% of them singletons; the top ten hold about 3.5%. The chain couples TRBV29-1 to TRBJ2-7; 9 bases align to TRBD1. The sequence was collected from a human donor with alopecia areata. The material was CD4+ T cells sorted from blood, obtained at week 4, from a patient treated with tofacitinib. The CDR3 DNA is TGCAGCGTTGAAGGCGAAAACAGGGGGCGCTACGAGCAGTACTTC. Residues: CSVEGENRGRYEQYF.